A selection of T cell receptor beta chains follows, all from one sample in a study of T cells expressing NK-cell markers. TCRdb re-called the 5' RACE reads; one entry per CDR3 protein, DNA not given. The table for this sample gives under 600,000 distinct CDR3 sequences. The sequenced material came from blood T cells: a sorted CD56 or NKG2C T cell subset, CD4+ or CD8+ T cells, or bulk PBMC T cells (not recorded which). The receptor set was obtained from a woman aged 45-65 years in good health. Both conserved end residues are part of each CDR3. Each record gives: V gene, J gene, CDR3 protein.

v_gene: TRBV27; j_gene: TRBJ1-1; CDR3aa: CASRTGVTEAFF
v_gene: TRBV3-1; j_gene: TRBJ2-3; CDR3aa: CASRSDVPDTQYF
v_gene: TRBV18; j_gene: TRBJ2-5; CDR3aa: CASSPLGQGADQYF
v_gene: TRBV5-1; j_gene: TRBJ2-3; CDR3aa: CASSLDDLAGVPKFWDTQYF
v_gene: TRBV12-3/TRBV12-4; j_gene: TRBJ2-1; CDR3aa: CASSPTLYNEQFF
v_gene: TRBV15; j_gene: TRBJ2-2; CDR3aa: CATSRDYNRVSVGELFF
v_gene: TRBV11-2; j_gene: TRBJ1-4; CDR3aa: CASSLVVGEKLFF
v_gene: TRBV12-3/TRBV12-4; j_gene: TRBJ2-5; CDR3aa: CASSPEGETQYF
v_gene: TRBV20-1; j_gene: TRBJ2-3; CDR3aa: CSATGQGANTQYF
v_gene: TRBV5-1; j_gene: TRBJ2-7; CDR3aa: CASSSASGSYEQYF
v_gene: TRBV18; j_gene: TRBJ2-1; CDR3aa: CASSNGTSGYNEQFF
v_gene: TRBV11-2; j_gene: TRBJ2-7; CDR3aa: CASVGREPYEQYF
v_gene: TRBV6-1; j_gene: TRBJ2-3; CDR3aa: CASSLDRGRRDTQYF
v_gene: TRBV5-1; j_gene: TRBJ2-5; CDR3aa: CASRDQGFGTQYF
v_gene: TRBV11-3; j_gene: TRBJ2-2; CDR3aa: CASSLPPERPLFF
v_gene: TRBV10-3; j_gene: TRBJ2-7; CDR3aa: CAISESVGGRYYEQYF
v_gene: TRBV12-3/TRBV12-4; j_gene: TRBJ2-4; CDR3aa: CASRPGTGNIQYF
v_gene: TRBV5-5; j_gene: TRBJ2-1; CDR3aa: CASSLSGDRNNEQFF